Listed below are T cell receptor beta chains from one sample, sequenced in a study of T-cell reconstitution after alpha-beta-depleted transplantation in children. TCRdb processed the PCR reads anew with MiXCR; each CDR3 protein has one entry. The sample contains about 540,000 distinct CDR3 sequences, about 18% of which appear only once. The specimen comprised PBMCs from the stem cell graft donor, sampled from the stem cell graft. These receptors all come from a human donor who donated a stem cell graft to a child with acute lymphoblastic leukemia. Both conserved end residues are trimmed from each CDR3. Each record gives: J gene, D gene, V gene, CDR3 protein. The D gene is left open where the match is weak.

J: TRBJ1-5; D: -; V: TRBV29-1; CDR3: SVSFRRGAPQH
J: TRBJ2-7; D: TRBD1; V: TRBV10-3; CDR3: AISRDRVNSGYEQY
J: TRBJ1-5; D: -; V: TRBV21-1; CDR3: ASSKGTGNYQPQH
J: TRBJ2-7; D: TRBD1; V: TRBV15; CDR3: ATSHGTGGVNEQY
J: TRBJ2-7; D: -; V: TRBV19; CDR3: ASSPLGGISYEQY
J: TRBJ2-5; D: -; V: TRBV12-3/TRBV12-4; CDR3: ASSHQGRQETQY
J: TRBJ2-7; D: TRBD2; V: TRBV27; CDR3: ASRPGLAGLYEQY
J: TRBJ2-1; D: TRBD2; V: TRBV7-9; CDR3: ASLTSGHNEQF
J: TRBJ2-7; D: -; V: TRBV12-5; CDR3: ASGLSRHEQY
J: TRBJ2-3; D: TRBD2; V: TRBV5-1; CDR3: ASSHGVAGEDTQY
J: TRBJ1-3; D: -; V: TRBV9; CDR3: ASSVAPRTTGNTIY
J: TRBJ2-1; D: -; V: TRBV25-1; CDR3: ASSEWGLGQNIRDEQF
J: TRBJ1-1; D: -; V: TRBV5-1; CDR3: ASSLESRDPPEAF
J: TRBJ2-3; D: -; V: TRBV24-1; CDR3: ATSDTWGTDTQY
J: TRBJ2-5; D: -; V: TRBV5-5; CDR3: ASSLVKATYQETQY
J: TRBJ2-1; D: TRBD2; V: TRBV4-1; CDR3: ASSHVGGGLAGYNEQF
J: TRBJ1-3; D: -; V: TRBV9; CDR3: ASSVVSAGSGNTIY
J: TRBJ2-7; D: TRBD2; V: TRBV6-5; CDR3: ASSYLLAGGPYEQY
J: TRBJ1-5; D: -; V: TRBV20-1; CDR3: SAQNSNQPQH
J: TRBJ1-1; D: -; V: TRBV18; CDR3: ASSQGRGLGTEAF
J: TRBJ2-3; D: -; V: TRBV20-1; CDR3: SASTTDSGVIASTDTQY
J: TRBJ2-2; D: -; V: TRBV6-5; CDR3: ASSYEGGELF
J: TRBJ2-1; D: TRBD2; V: TRBV20-1; CDR3: SAITGRLAGESSYNEQF
J: TRBJ1-5; D: -; V: TRBV20-1; CDR3: SAMAGLNQPQH
J: TRBJ2-1; D: -; V: TRBV29-1; CDR3: SVAVVPRWRAGNEQF
J: TRBJ1-2; D: -; V: TRBV19; CDR3: ASRQDLWAGYT
J: TRBJ2-5; D: -; V: TRBV28; CDR3: ASSFPTGGTLETQY
J: TRBJ2-5; D: TRBD1; V: TRBV12-3/TRBV12-4; CDR3: ASSLATGQGETQY